This T cell receptor (beta chain) was sequenced for a study of post-analysis software for immune sequencing data. The wider study: Patients had relapsing-remitting, secondary progressive or progressive-relapsing multiple sclerosis; some lacked subtype. Study-level findings and limits: About 5 TRBV segments were more frequent in patients than controls; TRBV5-6, TRBV5-1 and TRBV20-1 belonged to this group. Controls had significantly higher normalized Chao1 diversity than multiple sclerosis patients. Samples made in the same batch grouped tightly together by F measure.

As concerns this clonotype: Antigen: not known.

cDNA libraries of TCR beta carried unique molecular identifiers. TCRdb itself ran the PCR reads through MiXCR, one entry per CDR3 protein. This sample has roughly 180,000 distinct CDR3 sequences; 30% occur once, and the top ten carry less than 1.6%. This CDR3 has 14 amino acids. The junction had 2 bases not matched to a gene; V was cut back by 3 bases and J by 3 bases. The chain uses TRBV12-3 or TRBV12-4 and TRBJ1-1, with TRBD1 matching over 9 bases. Sequences were obtained from blood. The sequence came from a girl between 5 and 17 years old with multiple sclerosis. CDR3: CASSFRTGDTEAFF. The CDR3 region has the DNA TGTGCCAGCAGTTTCAGGACAGGGGACACTGAAGCTTTCTTT.